This T cell receptor beta chain derives from a study of cytomegalovirus exposure and HLA in healthy donors. Points from the study as a whole: Across HLA loci, a later analysis found differing TCR association rates, with DRB1 most and HLA-C fewest. Cytomegalovirus association was listed for 164 TCR beta chains. In a later analysis, compared with equally common non-associated chains, HLA-associated beta chains were more expanded.

PCR was performed using 60 Vbeta and 13 Jbeta primers. Measured with immunoSEQ multiplex PCR; TCRdb has only the in-frame clones, and not every one. Among about 210,000 clones, around 79% were seen once, and the ten largest hold roughly 0.4%. The CDR3 is made up of 14 amino acids. Per the germline V gene, CDR1 is MNHEY and CDR2 is SVGAGI. The V gene end was trimmed by 2 bases and the J gene end by 8 bases; junction bases not matched to a gene: 8. Worth noting for this clone: What it recognizes is unknown.

The J gene is TRBJ1-2, the V gene TRBV6-5, with 7 positions matching TRBD1. Sequenced material: PBMCs. This clonotype was obtained from a male donor in good health and CMV-seropositive. The CDR3 DNA reads as TGTGCCAGCAGTTACCCTGACAGGGCTAGGGGCTACACCTTC. This gives the protein CASSYPDRARGYTF.